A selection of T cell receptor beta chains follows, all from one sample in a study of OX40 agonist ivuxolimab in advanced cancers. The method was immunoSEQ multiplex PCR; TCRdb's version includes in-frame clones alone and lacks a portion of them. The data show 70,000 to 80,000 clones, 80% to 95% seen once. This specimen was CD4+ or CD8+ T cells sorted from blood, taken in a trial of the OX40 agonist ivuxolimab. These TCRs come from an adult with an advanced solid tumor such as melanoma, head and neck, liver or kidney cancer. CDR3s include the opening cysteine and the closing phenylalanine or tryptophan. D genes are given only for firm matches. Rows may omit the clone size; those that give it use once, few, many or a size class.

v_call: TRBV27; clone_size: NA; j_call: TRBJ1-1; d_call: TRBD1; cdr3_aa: CASGDRGGEAFF; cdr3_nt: TGTGCCAGCGGAGACAGGGGCGGTGAAGCTTTCTTT
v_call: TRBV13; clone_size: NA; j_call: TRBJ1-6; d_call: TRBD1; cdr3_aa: CASSVGQENSPLHF; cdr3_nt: TGTGCCAGCAGCGTAGGACAGGAGAATTCACCCCTCCACTTT
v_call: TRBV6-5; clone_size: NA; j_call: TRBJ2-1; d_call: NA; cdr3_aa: CASSGLDSYNEQFF; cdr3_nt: TGTGCCAGCAGTGGGCTGGACAGCTACAATGAGCAGTTCTTC
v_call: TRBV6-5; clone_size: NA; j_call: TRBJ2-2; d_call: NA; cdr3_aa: CASSPDTGELFF; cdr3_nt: TGTGCCAGCAGTCCGGACACCGGGGAGCTGTTTTTT
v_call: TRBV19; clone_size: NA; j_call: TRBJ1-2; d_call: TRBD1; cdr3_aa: CATRTGGWYGYTF; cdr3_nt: TGTGCCACCAGGACAGGGGGCTGGTATGGCTACACCTTC
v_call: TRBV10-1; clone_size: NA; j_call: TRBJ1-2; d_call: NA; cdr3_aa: CASISFQGYDYGYTF; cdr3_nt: TGCGCCAGCATCTCCTTCCAGGGGTATGACTATGGCTACACCTTC
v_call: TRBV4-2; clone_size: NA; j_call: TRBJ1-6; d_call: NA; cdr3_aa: CASSQVEGMEYNSPLHF; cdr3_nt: TGTGCCAGCAGCCAAGTTGAAGGGATGGAATATAATTCACCCCTCCACTTT
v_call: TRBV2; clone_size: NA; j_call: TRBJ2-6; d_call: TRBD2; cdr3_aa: CAAYGGAFSGANVLTF; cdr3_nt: TGTGCCGCCTACGGGGGGGCCTTCTCTGGGGCCAACGTCCTGACTTTC
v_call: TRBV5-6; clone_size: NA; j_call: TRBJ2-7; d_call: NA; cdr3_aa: CASSWGVSYEQYF; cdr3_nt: TGTGCCAGCAGCTGGGGGGTCTCCTACGAGCAGTACTTC
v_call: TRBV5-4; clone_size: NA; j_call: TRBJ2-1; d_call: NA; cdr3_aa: CASSGDFYNEQFF; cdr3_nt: TGTGCCAGCAGCGGGGACTTCTACAATGAGCAGTTCTTC
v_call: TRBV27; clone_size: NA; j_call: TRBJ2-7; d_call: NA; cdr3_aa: CAGSFQGQDEQYF; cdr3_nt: TGTGCCGGCAGTTTTCAGGGGCAGGACGAGCAGTACTTC
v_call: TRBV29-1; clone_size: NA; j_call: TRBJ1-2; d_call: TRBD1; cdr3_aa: CSAIQTGGDYREINYGYTF; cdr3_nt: TGCAGCGCAATTCAGACAGGGGGCGACTACCGCGAGATCAACTATGGCTACACCTTC
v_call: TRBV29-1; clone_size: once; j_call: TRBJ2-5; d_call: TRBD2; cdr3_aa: CSVEDPAVAGDQETQYF; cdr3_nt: TGCAGCGTTGAAGATCCCGCGGTAGCGGGGGACCAAGAGACCCAGTACTTC
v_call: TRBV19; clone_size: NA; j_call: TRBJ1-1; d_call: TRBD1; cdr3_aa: CASSIFPGTGIGTEAFF; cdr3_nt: TGTGCCAGTAGTATTTTTCCCGGGACAGGGATTGGCACTGAAGCTTTCTTT
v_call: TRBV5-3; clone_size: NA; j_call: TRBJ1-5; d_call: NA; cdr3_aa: CARSPTIGGCLIRNQPQHF; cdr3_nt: TGTGCCAGAAGCCCTACAATAGGAGGGTGTCTAATAAGAAATCAGCCCCAGCATTTT